This entry features one T cell receptor beta chain sequence. Produced via immunoSEQ multiplex PCR; TCRdb's table is partial and in-frame only. The sample has tens of thousands of clones; less than 85% are singletons. This sample is drawn from a study of OX40 agonist ivuxolimab in advanced cancers. The clonotype originates from an adult with an advanced solid tumor such as melanoma, head and neck, liver or kidney cancer. The sequencing here drew on CD4+ or CD8+ T cells sorted from blood, taken in a trial of the OX40 agonist ivuxolimab.

The CDR3 reads CASSSGTASASNQPQHF. For the CDR3, the DNA is TGTGCCAGCAGCTCTGGGACAGCCAGCGCTAGCAATCAGCCCCAGCATTTT. The chain recombines TRBV7-9 with TRBJ1-5; 7 bases map to TRBD1. Losses at the gene ends were 4 bases for V and 0 bases for J; bases not matched to a gene: 9. CDR3 length: 17 residues. Germline CDR1 reads SEHNR; CDR2 reads FQNEAQ (reference sequence).